The T cell receptor beta chain described here comes from a study of shared clonotypes between healthy human individuals. The overall study: A few men and a couple of women, aged 18 to 49, were donors.

General observations from the study: Rarefaction exposed incomplete sorted-subset sequencing despite large depth.

The repertoire was sequenced with immunoSEQ multiplex PCR; TCRdb's copy has only in-frame clones and lacks some. The sample comprises 1,400,000 or so clones, approximately 98.5% of which are singletons, and 0.36% rests with the top ten. As for this clone: Its specificity is not known.

Free of recent acute infections or vaccinations, the donors were healthy HIV-negative adults. CDR1 is WNHNN, CDR2 SYGVQD, per germline (reference sequence). The CDR3 extends over 15 amino acids. The V gene end was trimmed by 8 bases and the J gene end by 9 bases; junction bases not matched to a gene: 8. The chain links TRBV10-1 to TRBJ2-1; the match to TRBD2 covers 15 bases. The sequence was collected from a man aged 25 to 40 in good health. The sequenced sample was naive CD4+ T cells sorted from blood. Described subset: CD45RA+ positively selected. The CDR3, as DNA: TGCGCCAGCGGTACCTGGACTAGCGGGAGGGGTGAGCAGTTCTTC. The encoded protein is CASGTWTSGRGEQFF.